This T cell receptor beta chain was identified in a study of cytomegalovirus exposure and HLA in healthy donors. Study-level results: Cytomegalovirus association was listed for under 200 TCR beta chains. Rare TCR sequences dominated, though some public TCRs recurred in many donors.

The table came from immunoSEQ multiplex PCR; TCRdb's copy has only in-frame clones and leaves some out. Of about 280,000 clones listed, approximately 87% are singletons. This clone was recorded once. Its target is not known. The TCR originated in a woman aged 18-29 years in good health and CMV-seronegative. Sequencing was done on a sample of PBMCs.

CDR3 protein: CASSPLDRSNYEQYF. Here the CDR3 DNA reads TGCGCCAGCAGTCCTCTGGACAGGTCGAACTACGAGCAGTACTTC. V usage is TRBV23-1 and J usage is TRBJ2-7, with 7 bases fitting TRBD1. TRBV23-1 is an open reading frame, and its role is uncertain. With V trimmed by 4 bases and J by 3 bases, 9 bases remained unmatched. The length of the CDR3 is 15 residues.